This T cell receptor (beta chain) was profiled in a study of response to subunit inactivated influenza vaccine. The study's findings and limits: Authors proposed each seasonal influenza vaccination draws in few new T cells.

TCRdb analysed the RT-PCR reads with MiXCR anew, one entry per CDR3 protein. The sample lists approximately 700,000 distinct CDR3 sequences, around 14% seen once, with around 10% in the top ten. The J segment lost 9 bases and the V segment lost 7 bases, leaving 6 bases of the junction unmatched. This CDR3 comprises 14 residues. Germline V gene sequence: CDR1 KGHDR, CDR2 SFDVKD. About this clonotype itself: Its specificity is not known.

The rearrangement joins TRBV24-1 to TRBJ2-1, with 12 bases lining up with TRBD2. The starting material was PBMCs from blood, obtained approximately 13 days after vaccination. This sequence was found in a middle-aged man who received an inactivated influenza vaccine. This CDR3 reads CATSGTSGYVEQFF. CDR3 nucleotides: TGTGCCACCAGCGGGACTAGCGGGTATGTTGAGCAGTTCTTC.